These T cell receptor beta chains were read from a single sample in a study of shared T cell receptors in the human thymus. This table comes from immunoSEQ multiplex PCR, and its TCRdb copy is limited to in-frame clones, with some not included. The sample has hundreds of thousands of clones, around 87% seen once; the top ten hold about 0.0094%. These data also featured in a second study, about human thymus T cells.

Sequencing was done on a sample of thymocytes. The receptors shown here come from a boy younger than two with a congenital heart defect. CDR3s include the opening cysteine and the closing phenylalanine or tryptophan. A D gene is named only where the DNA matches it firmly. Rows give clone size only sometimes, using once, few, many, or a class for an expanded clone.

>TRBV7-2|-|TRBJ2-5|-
CASSGRRGGETQYF
TGTGCCAGCAGCGGCAGGAGAGGCGGGGAGACCCAGTACTTC
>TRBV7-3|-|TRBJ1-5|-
CASSPRERMYSNQPQHF
TGTGCCAGCAGCCCAAGGGAGAGAATGTATAGCAATCAGCCCCAGCATTTT
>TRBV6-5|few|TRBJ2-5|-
CASSSQTGPGTQYF
TGTGCCAGCAGTTCACAGACAGGACCCGGGACCCAGTACTTC
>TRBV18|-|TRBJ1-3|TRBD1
CASSPAGQGARSGNTIYF
TGTGCCAGCTCACCAGCCGGACAGGGGGCACGCTCTGGAAACACCATATATTTT
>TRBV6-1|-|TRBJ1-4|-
CASEAEFGEKLFF
TGTGCCAGTGAGGCGGAGTTCGGGGAAAAACTGTTTTTT
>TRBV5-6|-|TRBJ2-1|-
CASSPRTGVYNEQFF
TGTGCCAGCAGCCCAAGGACGGGGGTGTACAATGAGCAGTTCTTC
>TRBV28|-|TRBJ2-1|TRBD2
CASSFPPSGTYNEQFF
TGTGCCAGCAGCTTCCCGCCTAGCGGGACCTACAATGAGCAGTTCTTC
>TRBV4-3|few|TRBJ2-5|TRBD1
CASSQDGPRGNKTQYF
TGCGCCAGCAGCCAAGATGGCCCCAGGGGGAATAAGACCCAGTACTTC
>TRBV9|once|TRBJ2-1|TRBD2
CASSPSPRTSGRTNEQFF
TGTGCCAGCAGCCCCTCCCCCCGAACTAGCGGGAGGACCAATGAGCAGTTCTTC
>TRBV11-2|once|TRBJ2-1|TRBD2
CASSSSGIGIGYNEQFF
TGTGCCAGCAGCTCAAGCGGGATTGGGATCGGTTACAATGAGCAGTTCTTC
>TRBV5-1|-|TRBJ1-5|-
CASSLEGRSNQPQHF
TGCGCCAGCAGCTTAGAGGGTAGGAGCAATCAGCCCCAGCATTTT
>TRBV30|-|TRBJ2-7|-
CAWRASYEQYF
TGTGCCTGGAGGGCCTCCTACGAGCAGTACTTC
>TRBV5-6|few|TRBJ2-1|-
CASSPGFRAYNEQFF
TGTGCCAGCAGTCCAGGGTTTAGGGCCTACAATGAGCAGTTCTTC
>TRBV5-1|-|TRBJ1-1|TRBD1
CASSHRDRGQSTEAFF
TGCGCCAGCAGCCATAGGGACAGGGGGCAGTCCACTGAAGCTTTCTTT
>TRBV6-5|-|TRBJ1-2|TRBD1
CASRRDRDPYGYTF
TGTGCCAGCAGGCGCGACAGGGATCCTTATGGCTACACCTTC
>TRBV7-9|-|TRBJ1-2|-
CASSSKDSTLYGYTF
TGTGCCAGCAGCTCCAAGGACAGTACCCTCTATGGCTACACCTTC
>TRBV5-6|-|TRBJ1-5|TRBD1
CASSFRTGGAEQPQHF
TGTGCCAGCAGCTTTAGGACAGGGGGCGCGGAGCAGCCCCAGCATTTT
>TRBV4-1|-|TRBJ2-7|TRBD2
CASSQTSGSQYEQYF
TGCGCCAGCAGCCAGACTAGCGGGAGTCAGTACGAGCAGTACTTC
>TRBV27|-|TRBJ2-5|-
CASSSASLAALNQETQYF
TGTGCCAGCAGCTCCGCCTCTCTGGCGGCCCTAAACCAAGAGACCCAGTACTTC
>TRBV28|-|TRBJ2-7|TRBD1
CASSTDRDRGRDSEQYF
TGTGCCAGCAGTACCGACCGCGACAGGGGGCGCGATAGTGAGCAGTACTTC
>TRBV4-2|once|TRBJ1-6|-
CASSQWQGYNSPLHF
TGTGCCAGCAGCCAATGGCAGGGATATAATTCCCCCCTCCACTTT
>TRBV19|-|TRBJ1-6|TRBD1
CASSMRDRNSPLHF
TGTGCCAGTAGTATGCGGGACAGGAATTCACCCCTCCACTTT
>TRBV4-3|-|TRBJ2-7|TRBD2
CASSQALRLAGGRAPYEQYF
TGCGCCAGCAGCCAGGCCCTCCGACTAGCGGGGGGGCGAGCACCCTACGAGCAGTACTTC
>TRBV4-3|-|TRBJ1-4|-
CASSPRTDRGEKLFF
TGCGCCAGCAGCCCCCGGACTGATCGAGGGGAAAAACTGTTTTTT
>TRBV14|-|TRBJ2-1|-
CASSQDGRQSSYNEQFF
TGTGCCAGCAGCCAAGATGGGCGACAAAGCTCCTACAATGAGCAGTTCTTC
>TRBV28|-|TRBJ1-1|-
CASSFHRVGMMNTEAFF
TGTGCCAGCAGTTTCCACAGGGTAGGGATGATGAACACTGAAGCTTTCTTT
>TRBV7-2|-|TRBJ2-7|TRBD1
CASSSRTGTYEQYF
TGTGCCAGCAGCTCCCGGACAGGCACCTACGAGCAGTACTTC
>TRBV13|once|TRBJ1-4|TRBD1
CASSHSEDRVDNEKLFF
TGTGCCAGCAGCCATAGCGAAGACAGGGTCGATAATGAAAAACTGTTTTTT
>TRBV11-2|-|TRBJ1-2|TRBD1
CASSYDRELVYGYTF
TGTGCCAGCAGCTACGACAGGGAGTTGGTCTATGGCTACACCTTC
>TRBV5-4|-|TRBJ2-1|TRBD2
CASSFTSGGPYNEQFF
TGTGCCAGCAGCTTCACTAGCGGGGGACCCTACAATGAGCAGTTCTTC
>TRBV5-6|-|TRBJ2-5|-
CASNGGKVETQYF
TGTGCCAGCAACGGGGGTAAAGTGGAGACCCAGTACTTC
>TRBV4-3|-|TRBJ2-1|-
CASSQERAIYNEQFF
TGCGCCAGCAGCCAAGAGAGGGCTATTTACAATGAGCAGTTCTTC
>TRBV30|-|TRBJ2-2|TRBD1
CAWSWGQGVTGELFF
TGTGCCTGGAGTTGGGGACAGGGGGTCACCGGGGAGCTGTTTTTT
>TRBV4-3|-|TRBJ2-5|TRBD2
CASSKTSGRGETQYF
TGCGCCAGCAGCAAGACTAGCGGGAGAGGGGAGACCCAGTACTTC
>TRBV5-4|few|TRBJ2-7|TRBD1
CASSFNLQGAGVYEQYF
TGTGCCAGCAGCTTCAACCTACAGGGGGCGGGAGTTTACGAGCAGTACTTC
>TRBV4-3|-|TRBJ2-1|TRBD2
CASSQDPASGTPSYNEQFF
TGCGCCAGCAGCCAAGATCCCGCTAGCGGGACCCCCTCCTACAATGAGCAGTTCTTC
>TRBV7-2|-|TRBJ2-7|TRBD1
CASSLGRDSQSYEQYF
TGTGCCAGCAGCTTAGGTCGGGACAGCCAATCCTACGAGCAGTACTTC
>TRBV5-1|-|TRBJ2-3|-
CASSYSFGYSTDTQYF
TGCGCCAGCTCCTACTCTTTCGGGTATAGCACAGATACGCAGTATTTT
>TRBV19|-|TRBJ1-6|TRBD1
CASSTLGQGRNSPLHF
TGTGCCAGTAGTACCCTCGGACAGGGGAGGAATTCCCCCCTCCACTTT
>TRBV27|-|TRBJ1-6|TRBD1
CASSLGQGDFYNSPLHF
TGTGCCAGCAGTTTAGGACAGGGGGATTTCTATAATTCACCCCTCCACTTT
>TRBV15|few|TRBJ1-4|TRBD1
CATSSQGEITNEKLFF
TGTGCCACCAGCAGTCAGGGGGAGATAACTAATGAAAAACTGTTTTTT
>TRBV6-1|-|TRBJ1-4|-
CASSEALPRQTTNEKLFF
TGTGCCAGCAGTGAAGCGCTCCCCCGACAGACAACTAATGAAAAACTGTTTTTT
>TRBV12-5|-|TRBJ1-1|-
CASGLNRAAEAFF
TGTGCTAGTGGTTTGAACAGGGCCGCTGAAGCTTTCTTT
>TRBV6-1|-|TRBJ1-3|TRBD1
CASSERWTGDFPGNTIYF
TGTGCCAGCAGTGAACGTTGGACAGGGGATTTCCCTGGAAACACCATATATTTT
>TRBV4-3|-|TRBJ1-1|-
CASSHLQGGNTEAFF
TGCGCCAGCAGCCATCTACAGGGCGGGAACACTGAAGCTTTCTTT
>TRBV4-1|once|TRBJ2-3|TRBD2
CASSPRLAGLVDTQYF
TGCGCCAGCAGTCCAAGACTAGCGGGTTTGGTAGATACGCAGTATTTT
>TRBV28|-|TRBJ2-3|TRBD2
CASSPRLAGGDATDTQYF
TGTGCCAGCAGTCCCCGACTAGCGGGAGGGGATGCCACAGATACGCAGTATTTT
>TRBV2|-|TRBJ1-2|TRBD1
CASRFRTGTNYGYTF
TGTGCCAGCAGGTTTAGGACAGGGACGAACTATGGCTACACCTTC
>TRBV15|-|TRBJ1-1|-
CATSRDRGLGEAFF
TGTGCCACCAGCAGAGATCGAGGGTTGGGTGAAGCTTTCTTT
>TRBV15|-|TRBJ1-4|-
CATSRDRPGSNEKLFF
TGTGCCACCAGCAGAGATCGACCAGGATCTAATGAAAAACTGTTTTTT
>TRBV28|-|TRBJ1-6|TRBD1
CASKNRDRGIGYNSPLHF
TGTGCCAGCAAAAACCGGGACAGGGGAATAGGTTACAATTCACCCCTCCACTTT
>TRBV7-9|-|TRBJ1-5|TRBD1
CASSSDRGNQPQHF
TGTGCCAGCAGCTCCGACAGGGGTAATCAGCCCCAGCATTTT
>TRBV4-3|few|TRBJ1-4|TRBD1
CASSQGTGNEKLFF
TGCGCCAGCAGCCAAGGGACAGGGAATGAAAAACTGTTTTTT
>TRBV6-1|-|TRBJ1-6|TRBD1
CASSENIRDRGSQRSPLHF
TGTGCCAGCAGTGAAAATATAAGGGACAGGGGAAGTCAAAGATCACCCCTCCACTTT
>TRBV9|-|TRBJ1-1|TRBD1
CASSAAAPQGADTEAFF
TGTGCCAGCAGCGCAGCAGCCCCACAGGGGGCGGACACTGAAGCTTTCTTT
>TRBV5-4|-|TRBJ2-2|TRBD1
CASYRGQGDTGELFF
TGTGCCAGCTACAGGGGTCAAGGGGACACCGGGGAGCTGTTTTTT
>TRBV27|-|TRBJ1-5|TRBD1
CASSPGTGAYNQPQHF
TGTGCCAGCAGTCCCGGGACAGGGGCCTACAATCAGCCCCAGCATTTT